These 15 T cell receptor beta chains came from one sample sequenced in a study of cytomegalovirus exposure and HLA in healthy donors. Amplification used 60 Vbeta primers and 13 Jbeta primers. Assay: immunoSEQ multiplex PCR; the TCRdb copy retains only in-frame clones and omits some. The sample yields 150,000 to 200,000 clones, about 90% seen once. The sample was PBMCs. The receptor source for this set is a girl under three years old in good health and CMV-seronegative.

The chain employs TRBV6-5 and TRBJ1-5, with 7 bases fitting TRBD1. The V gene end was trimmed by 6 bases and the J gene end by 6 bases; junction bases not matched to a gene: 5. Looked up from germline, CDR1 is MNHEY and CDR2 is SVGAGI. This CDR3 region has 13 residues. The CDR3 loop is CASSRQGGQPQHF. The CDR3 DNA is TGTGCCAGCAGCAGACAGGGAGGTCAGCCCCAGCATTTT.

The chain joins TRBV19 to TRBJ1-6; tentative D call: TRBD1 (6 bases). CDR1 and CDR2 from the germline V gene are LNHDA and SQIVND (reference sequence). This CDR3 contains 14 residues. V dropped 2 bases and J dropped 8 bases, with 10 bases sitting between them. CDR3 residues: CASSILGGDSPLHF. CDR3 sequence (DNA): TGTGCCAGTAGTATACTTGGGGGCGATTCACCCCTCCACTTT.

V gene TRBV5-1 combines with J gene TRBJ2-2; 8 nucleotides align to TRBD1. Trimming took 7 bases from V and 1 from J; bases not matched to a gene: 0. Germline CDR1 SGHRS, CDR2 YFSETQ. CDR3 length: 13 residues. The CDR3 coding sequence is TGCGCCAGCGGGACAGGGAACACCGGGGAGCTGTTTTTT. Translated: CASGTGNTGELFF.

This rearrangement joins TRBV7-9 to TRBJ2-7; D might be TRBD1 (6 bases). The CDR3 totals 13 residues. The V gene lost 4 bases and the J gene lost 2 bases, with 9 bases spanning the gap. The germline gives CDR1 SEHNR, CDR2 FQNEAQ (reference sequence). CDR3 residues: CASSSDRTYEQYF. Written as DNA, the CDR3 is TGTGCCAGCAGCTCCGACAGGACCTACGAGCAGTACTTC.

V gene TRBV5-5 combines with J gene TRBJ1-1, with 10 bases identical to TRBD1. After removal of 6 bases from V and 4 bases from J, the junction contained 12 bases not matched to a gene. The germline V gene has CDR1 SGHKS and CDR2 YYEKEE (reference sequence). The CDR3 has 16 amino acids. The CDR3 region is CASTSGQGVWGTEAFF. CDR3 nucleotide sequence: TGTGCCAGCACCTCAGGACAGGGGGTATGGGGCACTGAAGCTTTCTTT.

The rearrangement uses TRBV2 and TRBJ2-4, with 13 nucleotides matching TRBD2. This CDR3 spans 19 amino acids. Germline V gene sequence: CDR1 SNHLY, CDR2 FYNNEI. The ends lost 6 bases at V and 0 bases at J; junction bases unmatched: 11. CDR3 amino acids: CASSVQSGLAGLAKNIQYF. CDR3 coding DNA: TGTGCCAGCAGCGTCCAATCGGGACTAGCGGGGCTAGCCAAAAACATTCAGTACTTC.

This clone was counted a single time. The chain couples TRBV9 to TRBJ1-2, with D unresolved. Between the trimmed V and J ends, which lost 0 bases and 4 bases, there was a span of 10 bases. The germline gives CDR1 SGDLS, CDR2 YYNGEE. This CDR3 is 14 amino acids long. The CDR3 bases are TGTGCCAGCAGCGTAGATCCCTCCTCCTATGGCTACACCTTC. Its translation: CASSVDPSSYGYTF. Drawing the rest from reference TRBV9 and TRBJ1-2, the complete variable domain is DSGVTQTPKHLITATGQRVTLRCSPRSGDLSVYWYQQSLDQGLQFLIQYYNGEERAKGNILERFSAQQFPDLHSELNLSSLELGDSALYFCASSVDPSSYGYTFGSGTRLTVV.

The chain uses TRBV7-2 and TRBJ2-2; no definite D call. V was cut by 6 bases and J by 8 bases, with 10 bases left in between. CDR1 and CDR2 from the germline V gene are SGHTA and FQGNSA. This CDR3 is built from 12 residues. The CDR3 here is CASRGLRGELFF. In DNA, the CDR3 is TGTGCCAGCAGGGGCCTTAGGGGGGAGCTGTTTTTT.

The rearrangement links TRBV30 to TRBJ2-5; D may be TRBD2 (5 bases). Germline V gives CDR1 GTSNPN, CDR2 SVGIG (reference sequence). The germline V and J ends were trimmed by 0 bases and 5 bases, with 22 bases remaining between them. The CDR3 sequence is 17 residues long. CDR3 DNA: TGTGCCTGGAGTGTAAATTTACTCGGCCTCCCGGGGGAGACCCAGTACTTC. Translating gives CAWSVNLLGLPGETQYF.

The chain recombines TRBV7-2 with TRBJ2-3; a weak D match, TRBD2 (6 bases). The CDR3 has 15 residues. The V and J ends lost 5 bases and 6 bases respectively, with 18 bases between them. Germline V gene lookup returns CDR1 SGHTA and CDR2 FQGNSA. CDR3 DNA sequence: TGTGCCAGCAGCCCTGGACTCGGGGGAGCGGATACGCAGTATTTT. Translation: CASSPGLGGADTQYF.

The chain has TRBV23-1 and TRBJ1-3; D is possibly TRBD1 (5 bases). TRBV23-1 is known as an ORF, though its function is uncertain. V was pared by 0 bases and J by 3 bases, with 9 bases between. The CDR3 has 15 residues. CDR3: CASSQSPGLGNTIYF. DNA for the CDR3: TGCGCCAGCAGTCAATCACCAGGGCTTGGAAACACCATATATTTT.

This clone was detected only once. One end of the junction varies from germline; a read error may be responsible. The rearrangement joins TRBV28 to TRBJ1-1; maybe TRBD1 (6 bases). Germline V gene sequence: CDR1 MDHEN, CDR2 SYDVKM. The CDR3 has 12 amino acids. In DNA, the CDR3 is TGCCCCAGGGGCAGGAGGAACACTGAAGCTTTCTTT. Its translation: CPRGRRNTEAFF.

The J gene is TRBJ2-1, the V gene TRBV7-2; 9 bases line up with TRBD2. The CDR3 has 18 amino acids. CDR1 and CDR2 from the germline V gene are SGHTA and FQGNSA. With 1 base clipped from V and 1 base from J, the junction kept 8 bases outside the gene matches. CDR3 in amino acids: CASSLDVAGVLSYNEQFF. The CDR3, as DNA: TGTGCCAGCAGCTTAGACGTAGCGGGAGTGCTATCCTACAATGAGCAGTTCTTC.

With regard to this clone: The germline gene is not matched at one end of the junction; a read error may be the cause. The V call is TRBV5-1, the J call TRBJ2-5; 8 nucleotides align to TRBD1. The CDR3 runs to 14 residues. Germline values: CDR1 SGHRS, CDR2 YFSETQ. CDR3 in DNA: TGCGCCGGCAGCAGGACAGGGAAGGAGGAGACCCAGTACTTC. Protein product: CAGSRTGKEETQYF. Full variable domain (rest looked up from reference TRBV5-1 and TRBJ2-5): KAGVTQTPRYLIKTRGQQVTLSCSPISGHRSVSWYQQTPGQGLQFLFEYFSETQRNKGNFPGRFSGRQFSNSRSEMNVSTLELGDSALYLCAGSRTGKEETQYFGPGTRLLVL.

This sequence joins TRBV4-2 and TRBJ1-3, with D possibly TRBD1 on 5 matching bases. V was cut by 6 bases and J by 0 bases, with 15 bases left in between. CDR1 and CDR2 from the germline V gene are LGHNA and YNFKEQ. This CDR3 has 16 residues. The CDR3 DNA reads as TGTGCCAGCAGGATTTACGGGGGGAGCTCTGGAAACACCATATATTTT. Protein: CASRIYGGSSGNTIYF.